The clone carrying this T cell receptor beta chain has just a few counts. Its antigen is not identified. Unmatched junction bases numbered 16, after V lost 3 bases and J lost 3 bases. The CDR3 consists of 18 residues. Germline values: CDR1 SGHKS, CDR2 YYEKEE (reference sequence). The data derive from a study of blood T cells in healthy people across ages. Study-wide points: Strong correlation linked observed beta diversity and percent naive T cells. Older age went with lower TCR beta diversity per million T cells, in a roughly linear way.

For the second PCR, which ran for about 7 to 12 cycles, a sample-barcoded 5' primer and a J-beta primer mix were used. Every single cDNA molecule received a tag from a template-switch adaptor with 12 random nucleotides. Each CDR3 protein gets one entry after TCRdb re-called the 5' RACE reads with MiXCR. The sample records hundreds of thousands of distinct CDR3 sequences, 58% being singletons. Extractions gave at least 5 micrograms of total RNA per sample. This TCR was recovered from a man aged 55-75 years in good health. This chain uses TRBV5-5 with TRBJ2-7, with 9 bases aligning to TRBD1. The sequencing sample was made of blood. CDR3 bases: TGTGCCAGCAGCTCCCCTTGGGGACAGGGTAATTTGAGCTACGAGCAGTACTTC. Translated: CASSSPWGQGNLSYEQYF.